This T cell receptor beta chain was found in a study of T cells in Graves' hyperthyroidism and ophthalmopathy. Broader study findings: In the blood, most expanded thyroid clonotypes above 0.001 appeared as well.

Germline assignment: CDR1 SNHLY and CDR2 FYNNEI. The CDR3 runs 14 residues. V was shortened by 3 bases and J by 5 bases, with 11 bases between the two germline ends. This clonotype is deemed medium-sized. The antigen is not known. Researchers took RNA transcripts and amplified the TCR beta CDR3 regions from them. HTBI primers drove first-round RT-PCR of the TCR CDR3. TCRdb reprocessed the multiplex PCR reads with MiXCR, giving one entry per CDR3 protein. The table includes under 30,000 distinct CDR3 sequences, around 47% detected once. The genes are TRBV2 and TRBJ1-5; TRBD1 might be the D (6 bases). Sequencing was performed on blood. The TCR sequence derives from a woman aged 40 to 50 with Graves' hyperthyroidism that later progressed to Graves' ophthalmopathy. Written as DNA, the CDR3 is TGTGCCAGCAGTGACCGACAGGTTTATCAGCCCCAGCATTTT. It yields the protein CASSDRQVYQPQHF.